This TCR beta chain was sequenced during a study of PD-1 blockade in classical Hodgkin lymphoma. General study points: Possibly reflecting disease activity or prior therapy, repertoire differences have causes that remain undefined. Complete responders started with a diversity level that resembled newly diagnosed patients at baseline. Whereas CD4+ TCR diversity had risen significantly by C4D1, CD8+ TCR diversity had not.

V was pared by 3 bases and J by 0 bases, with 9 bases between. The CDR3 extends over 14 amino acids. CDR1 is SGHVS and CDR2 is FQNEAQ in the germline V gene. Comment on this clone: Its antigen is unidentified.

Autologous stem cell transplantation was followed by relapse in every patient, and brentuximab vedotin exposure varied. Patients reached a best response of complete response, partial response or progressive disease. Data came from immunoSEQ multiplex PCR; TCRdb stores just in-frame clones and leaves some out. The sample yields tens of thousands of clones, 90% seen once. The TCR sequence derives from a human donor with classical Hodgkin lymphoma. The rearrangement uses TRBV7-8 and TRBJ2-7, with D perhaps matching TRBD2 (6 bases). Source: peripheral blood mononuclear cells (PBMCs), taken at baseline. CDR3 loop: CASSFGGSSYEQYF. CDR3 sequence (DNA): TGTGCCAGCAGCTTTGGGGGGAGCTCCTACGAGCAGTACTTC.